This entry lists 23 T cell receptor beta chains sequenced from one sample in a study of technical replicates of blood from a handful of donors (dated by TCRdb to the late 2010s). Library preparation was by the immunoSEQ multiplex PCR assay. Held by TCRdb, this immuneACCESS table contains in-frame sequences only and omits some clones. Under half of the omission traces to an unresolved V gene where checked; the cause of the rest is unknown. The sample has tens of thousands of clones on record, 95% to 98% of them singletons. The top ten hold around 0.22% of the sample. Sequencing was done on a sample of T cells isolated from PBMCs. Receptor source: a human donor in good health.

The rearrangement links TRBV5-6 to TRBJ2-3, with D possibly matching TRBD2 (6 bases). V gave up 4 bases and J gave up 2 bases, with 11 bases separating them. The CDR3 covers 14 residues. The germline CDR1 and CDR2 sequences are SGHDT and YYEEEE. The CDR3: CASSDSGSTDTQYF. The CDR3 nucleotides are TGTGCCAGCAGCGATAGCGGTTCCACAGATACGCAGTATTTT. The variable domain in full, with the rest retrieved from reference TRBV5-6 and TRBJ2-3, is DAGVTQSPTHLIKTRGQQVTLRCSPKSGHDTVSWYQQALGQGPQFIFQYYEEEERQRGNFPDRFSGHQFPNYSSELNVNALLLGDSALYLCASSDSGSTDTQYFGPGTRLTVL.

The CDR3 DNA reads as TGTGCCAGCCCGACTAGCGGGAGGCTAGTCAACAATGAGCAGTTCTTC. This sequence encodes CASPTSGRLVNNEQFF. J is TRBJ2-1 and V is TRBV25-1, with 13 bases aligning to TRBD2. The germline V gene has CDR1 MGHDK and CDR2 SYGVNS. This CDR3 contains 16 residues. J lost 5 bases, V lost 8 bases, and 9 bases had no gene match.

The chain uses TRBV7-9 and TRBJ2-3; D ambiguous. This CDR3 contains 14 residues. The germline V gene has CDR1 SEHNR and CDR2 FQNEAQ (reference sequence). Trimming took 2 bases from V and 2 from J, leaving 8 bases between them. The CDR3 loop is CASSLFGYTDTQYF. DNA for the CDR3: TGTGCCAGCAGCTTATTCGGGTACACAGATACGCAGTATTTT.

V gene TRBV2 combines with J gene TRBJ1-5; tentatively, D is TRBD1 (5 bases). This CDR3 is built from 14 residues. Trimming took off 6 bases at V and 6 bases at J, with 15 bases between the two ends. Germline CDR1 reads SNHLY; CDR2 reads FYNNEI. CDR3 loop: CASSSRGGGQPQHF. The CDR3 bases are TGTGCCAGCAGCTCACGTGGGGGGGGTCAGCCCCAGCATTTT.

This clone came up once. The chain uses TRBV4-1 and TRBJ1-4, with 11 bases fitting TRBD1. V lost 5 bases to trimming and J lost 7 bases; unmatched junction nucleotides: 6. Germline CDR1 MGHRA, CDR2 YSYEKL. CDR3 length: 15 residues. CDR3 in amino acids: CASSGTGGKLEKLFF. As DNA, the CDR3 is TGCGCCAGCAGCGGGACAGGGGGGAAACTTGAAAAACTGTTTTTT.

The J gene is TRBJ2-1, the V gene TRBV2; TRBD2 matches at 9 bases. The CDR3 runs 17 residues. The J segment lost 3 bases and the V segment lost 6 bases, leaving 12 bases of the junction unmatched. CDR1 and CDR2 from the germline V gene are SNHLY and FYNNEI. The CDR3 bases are TGTGCCAGCAGCGTATTGGTAGCGGGAGCCATCTACAATGAGCAGTTCTTC. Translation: CASSVLVAGAIYNEQFF.

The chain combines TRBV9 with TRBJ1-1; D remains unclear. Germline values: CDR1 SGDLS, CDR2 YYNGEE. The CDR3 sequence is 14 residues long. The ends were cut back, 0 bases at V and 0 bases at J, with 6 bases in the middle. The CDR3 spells CASSVAGMNTEAFF. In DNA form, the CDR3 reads TGTGCCAGCAGCGTAGCGGGGATGAACACTGAAGCTTTCTTT.

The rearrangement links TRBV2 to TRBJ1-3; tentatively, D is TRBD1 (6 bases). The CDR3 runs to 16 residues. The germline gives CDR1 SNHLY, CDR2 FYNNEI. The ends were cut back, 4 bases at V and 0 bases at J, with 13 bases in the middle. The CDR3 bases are TGTGCCAGCAGTGGGCTACGGACAGTCTCTGGAAACACCATATATTTT. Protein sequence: CASSGLRTVSGNTIYF.

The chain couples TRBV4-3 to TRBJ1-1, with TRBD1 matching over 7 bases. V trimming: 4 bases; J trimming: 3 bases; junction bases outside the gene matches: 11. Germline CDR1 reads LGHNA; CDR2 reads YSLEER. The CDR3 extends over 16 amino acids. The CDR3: CASSPGTTGAYTEAFF. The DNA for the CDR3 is TGCGCCAGCAGCCCTGGAACAACAGGGGCGTACACTGAAGCTTTCTTT.

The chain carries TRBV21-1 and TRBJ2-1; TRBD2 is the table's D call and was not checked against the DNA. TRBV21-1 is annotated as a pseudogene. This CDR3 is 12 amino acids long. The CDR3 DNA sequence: TGTGCCAGCATCCCCTGTCCCAATGAGCAGTTCTTC. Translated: CASIPCPNEQFF.

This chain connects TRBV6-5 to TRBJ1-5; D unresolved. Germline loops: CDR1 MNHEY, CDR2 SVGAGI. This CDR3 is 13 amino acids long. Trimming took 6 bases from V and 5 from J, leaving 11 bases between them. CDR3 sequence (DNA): TGTGCCAGCAGCCGAGCCCGGGATCAGCCCCAGCATTTT. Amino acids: CASSRARDQPQHF.

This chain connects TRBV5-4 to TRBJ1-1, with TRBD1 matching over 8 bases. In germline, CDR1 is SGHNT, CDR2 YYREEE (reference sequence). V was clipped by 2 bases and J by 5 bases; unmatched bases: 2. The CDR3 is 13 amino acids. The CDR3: CASSLQGDTEAFF. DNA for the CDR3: TGTGCCAGCAGCTTACAGGGGGATACTGAAGCTTTCTTT.

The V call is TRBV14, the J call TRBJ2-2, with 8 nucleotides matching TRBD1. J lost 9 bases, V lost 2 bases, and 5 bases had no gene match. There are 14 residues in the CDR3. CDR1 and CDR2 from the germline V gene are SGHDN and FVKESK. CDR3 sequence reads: CASSQLQGERELFF. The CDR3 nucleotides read TGTGCCAGCAGCCAATTACAGGGGGAGAGGGAGCTGTTTTTT. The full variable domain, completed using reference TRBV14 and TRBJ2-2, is EAGVTQFPSHSVIEKGQTVTLRCDPISGHDNLYWYRRVMGKEIKFLLHFVKESKQDESGMPNNRFLAERTGGTYSTLKVQPAELEDSGVYFCASSQLQGERELFFGEGSRLTVL.

This CDR3 is CATSRDPQGWETQYF. The CDR3 coding sequence is TGTGCCACCAGCAGAGATCCTCAGGGGTGGGAGACCCAGTACTTC. The J gene is TRBJ2-5, the V gene TRBV15; D possibly corresponds to TRBD1 (6 bases). CDR1 and CDR2 from the germline V gene are LNHNV and YYDKDF (reference sequence). Trimming removed 0 bases at V and 5 bases at J, with 13 bases between. The CDR3 covers 15 residues.

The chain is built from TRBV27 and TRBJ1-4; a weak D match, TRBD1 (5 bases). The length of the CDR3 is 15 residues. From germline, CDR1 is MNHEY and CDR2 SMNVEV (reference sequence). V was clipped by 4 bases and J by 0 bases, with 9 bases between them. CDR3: CASSSARATNEKLFF. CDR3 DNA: TGTGCCAGCAGTTCCGCCAGGGCAACTAATGAAAAACTGTTTTTT.

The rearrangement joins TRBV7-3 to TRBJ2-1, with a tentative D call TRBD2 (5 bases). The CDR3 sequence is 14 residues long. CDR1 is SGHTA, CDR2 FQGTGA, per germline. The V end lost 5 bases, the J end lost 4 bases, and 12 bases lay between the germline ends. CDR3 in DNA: TGTGCCAGCAGCACAACCGGGGTTTACAATGAGCAGTTCTTC. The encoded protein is CASSTTGVYNEQFF.

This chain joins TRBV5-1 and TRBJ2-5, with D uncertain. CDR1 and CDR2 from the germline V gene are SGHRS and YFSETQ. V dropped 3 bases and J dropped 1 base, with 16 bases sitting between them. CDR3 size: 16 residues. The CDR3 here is CASSWSLGTTQETQYF. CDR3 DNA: TGCGCCAGCAGCTGGTCGCTAGGCACCACCCAAGAGACCCAGTACTTC.

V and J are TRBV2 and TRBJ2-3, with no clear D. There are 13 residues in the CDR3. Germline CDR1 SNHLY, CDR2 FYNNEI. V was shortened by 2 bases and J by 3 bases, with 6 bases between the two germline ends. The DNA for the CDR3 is TGTGCCAGCAGTGAACTCCTAACAGATACGCAGTATTTT. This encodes CASSELLTDTQYF.

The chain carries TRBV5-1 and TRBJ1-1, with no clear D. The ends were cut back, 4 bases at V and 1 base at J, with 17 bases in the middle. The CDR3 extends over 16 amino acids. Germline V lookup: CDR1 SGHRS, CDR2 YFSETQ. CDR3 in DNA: TGCGCCAGCAGCACTTCCGTGACGGAGAAGAACACTGAAGCTTTCTTT. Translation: CASSTSVTEKNTEAFF.

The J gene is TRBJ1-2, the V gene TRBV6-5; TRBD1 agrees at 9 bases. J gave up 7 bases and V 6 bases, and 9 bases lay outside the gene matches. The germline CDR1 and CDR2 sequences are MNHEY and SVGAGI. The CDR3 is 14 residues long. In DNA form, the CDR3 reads TGTGCCAGCAGACCTGGGACAGGGCAGCGTGGCTACACCTTC. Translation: CASRPGTGQRGYTF.

CDR3 bases: TGTGCCATCAGTGGAACCCCGGAGGCTCCCCAGCATTTT. Translation gives CAISGTPEAPQHF. The chain employs TRBV10-3 and TRBJ1-5; D unresolved. The CDR3 spans 13 residues. V dropped 4 bases and J dropped 10 bases, with 14 bases sitting between them. Germline V gene sequence: CDR1 ENHRY, CDR2 SYGVKD.

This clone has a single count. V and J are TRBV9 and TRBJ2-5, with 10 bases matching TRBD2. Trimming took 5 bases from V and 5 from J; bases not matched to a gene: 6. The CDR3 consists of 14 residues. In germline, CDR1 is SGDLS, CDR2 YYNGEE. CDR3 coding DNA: TGTGCCAGCAGTGCAGCGGGAGGGTGGGAGACCCAGTACTTC. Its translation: CASSAAGGWETQYF.

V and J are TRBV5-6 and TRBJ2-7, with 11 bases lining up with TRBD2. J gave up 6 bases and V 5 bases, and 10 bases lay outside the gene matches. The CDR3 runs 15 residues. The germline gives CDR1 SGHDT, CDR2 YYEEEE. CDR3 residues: CASSLLIAGGAEQYF. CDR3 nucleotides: TGTGCCAGCAGTTTACTGATAGCGGGAGGGGCCGAGCAGTACTTC.